The text below deals with one TCR beta chain. Which antigen it targets is not known. Here, both gene names and germline sequences come from the mouse. The read terminates 1 residue before the CDR3 end, so the remaining end is supplied by the germline J gene. The data derive from a study of tissue T cells after allogeneic stem cell transplantation (dated by TCRdb to between 2022 and 2023). About the full investigation: TCR beta repertoires were profiled across many tissues obtained from research autopsies of patients with and without GVHD, as well as in mouse models of GVHD. The human arm was conducted as a prospective observational study, and neither blinding nor randomization was performed.

From a lookup of the germline V gene (reference sequence), CDR1 and CDR2 are LGHDT and YNNKQL. From V the trimming removes 4 bases and from J it removes 0 bases, while the gene matches leave 2 bases of the junction unaccounted for. Inclusive of the bounding cysteine and phenylalanine, the CDR3 is 15 residues long. The CDR3 was read in part: 42 bases, with the frame set at base 1. What the research found in general, with its limitations: Which tissue TCRs were alloreactive or antigen-specific was not determined in the study, and some clones might have been persisting host cells. The patient cohort was small and clinically heterogeneous, and sampling depth was acknowledged as a limitation. Within patients, how anatomically similar tissues were was a major factor shaping TCR repertoire composition, regardless of disease or transplant status. In both patients and mice, only a limited portion of the TCR repertoire detected in tissues was captured by blood and spleen T cells. Not many T cell clones showed up in more than one patient, yet clustering based on motifs uncovered repertoire signatures that were shared across patients in a tissue-specific way.

The library was built by means of the immunoSEQ multiplex PCR assay. Adaptive Biotechnologies performed the TCRbeta CDR3 sequencing at survey depth and reported CDR3 sequences, V/J genes, productive frequency and template counts. TCR beta CDR3 regions were amplified from genomic DNA instead of RNA. In the authors' own workflow: Jensen-Shannon divergence was used to quantify pairwise repertoire overlap between tissues, with a value of 1 meaning complete divergence and a value of 0 meaning identical repertoires. Tissues were clustered by single-linkage agglomerative hierarchical clustering of pairwise JSD values, and the clustering results were displayed as dendrograms. GLIPH2 was run on all patient samples with simulation_depth 1000, kmer_min_depth 3 and cdr3_length_cutoff 8, and groups with more than two unique CDR3s were retained. A standardized tissue-overlap score extrapolated Jaccard GLIPH-group overlap across patients to a standard repertoire size of 1000 clones. Linear mixed-effect models, with tissue as a fixed effect and individual as a random effect, were used to test how diversity related to clinical or experimental variables. The source is immuneACCESS, and TCRdb retained only in-frame sequences with V and J called. Part of the clones is not carried over; for the studies checked, unresolved V genes explain less than half of this, and the remainder is unexplained. V and J calls and clone size come straight from that table; D and trimming were deduced from the DNA. Recorded for this sample are around 50,000 clones; approximately 70% of them occurred a single time. Of the sample, roughly 0.59% is held by the ten largest clones.

The chain uses TRBV4 and TRBJ2-3, with 9 bases matching TRBD2. Sequencing input: sorted cells pooled from one or two spleens. The receptor was derived from a pool of C57BL/6 mice in good health. The CDR3 region has the sequence CASSLLGGSAETLYF. CDR3 bases read: TGTGCCAGCAGCTTACTGGGGGGTAGTGCAGAAACGCTGTAT.